This T cell receptor (beta chain) was sequenced for a study of blood T cell repertoires in COVID-19. Overall study: Sites in the United States, Italy and Spain provided acute and convalescent COVID-19 samples.

TCRdb's copy holds only in-frame clones and misses some; the assay was immunoSEQ multiplex PCR. The data show 35,000 to 40,000 clones, 70% to 85% seen once. The CDR3 contains 14 residues. In germline, CDR1 is SGHRS, CDR2 YFSETQ. Trimming cost V 0 bases and J 5 bases; bases outside gene matches: 1. V is TRBV5-1 and J is TRBJ2-3; 9 nucleotides match TRBD1. The sample consisted of peripheral blood. The source is a human donor with acute or convalescent COVID-19. The donor label of this sample is uncertain. CDR3 bases: TGCGCCAGCAGCTTGGGACAGGGGGGAGATACGCAGTATTTT. Its translation: CASSLGQGGDTQYF.